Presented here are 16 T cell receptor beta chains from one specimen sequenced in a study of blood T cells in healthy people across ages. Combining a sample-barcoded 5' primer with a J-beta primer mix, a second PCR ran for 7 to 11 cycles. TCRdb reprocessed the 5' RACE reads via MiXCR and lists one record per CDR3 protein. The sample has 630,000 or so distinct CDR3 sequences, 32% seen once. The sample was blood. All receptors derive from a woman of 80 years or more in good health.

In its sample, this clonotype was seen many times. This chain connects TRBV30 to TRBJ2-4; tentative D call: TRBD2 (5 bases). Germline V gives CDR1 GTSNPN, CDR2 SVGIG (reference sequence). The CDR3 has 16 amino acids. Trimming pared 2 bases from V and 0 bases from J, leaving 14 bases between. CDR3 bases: TGTGCCTGGAGTACCCGGGGAGATATAGCCAAAAACATTCAGTACTTC. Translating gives CAWSTRGDIAKNIQYF.

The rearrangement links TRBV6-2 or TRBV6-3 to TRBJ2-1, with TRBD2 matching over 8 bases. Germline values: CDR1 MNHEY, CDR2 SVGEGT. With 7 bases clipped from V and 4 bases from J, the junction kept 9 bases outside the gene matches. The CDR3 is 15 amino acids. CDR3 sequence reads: CASTLLAAEYNEQFF. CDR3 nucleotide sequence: TGTGCCAGCACACTACTAGCGGCTGAATACAATGAGCAGTTCTTC.

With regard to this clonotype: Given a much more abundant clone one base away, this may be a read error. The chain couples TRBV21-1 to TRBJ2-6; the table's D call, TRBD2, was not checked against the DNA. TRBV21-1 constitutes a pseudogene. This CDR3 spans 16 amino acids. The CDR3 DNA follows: TGTGCCAGCAGCGGGAGGAAGTTTTCTGGGACCAACGTCCTGACTTTC. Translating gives CASSGRKFSGTNVLTF.

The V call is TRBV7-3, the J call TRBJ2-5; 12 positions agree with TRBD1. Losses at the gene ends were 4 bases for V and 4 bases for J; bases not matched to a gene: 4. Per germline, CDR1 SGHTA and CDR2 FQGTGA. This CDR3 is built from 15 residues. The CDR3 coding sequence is TGTGCCAGCAGCTCTAGGGGACAGGGGGCAGAGACCCAGTACTTC. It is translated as CASSSRGQGAETQYF.

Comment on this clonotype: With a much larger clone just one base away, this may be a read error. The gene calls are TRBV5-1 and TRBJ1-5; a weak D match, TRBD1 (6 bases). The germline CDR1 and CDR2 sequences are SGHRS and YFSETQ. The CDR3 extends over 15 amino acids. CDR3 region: CASSLSGQLTQPRHF. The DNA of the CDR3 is TGCGCCAGCAGCTTGTCTGGACAGCTAACTCAGCCCCGGCATTTT.

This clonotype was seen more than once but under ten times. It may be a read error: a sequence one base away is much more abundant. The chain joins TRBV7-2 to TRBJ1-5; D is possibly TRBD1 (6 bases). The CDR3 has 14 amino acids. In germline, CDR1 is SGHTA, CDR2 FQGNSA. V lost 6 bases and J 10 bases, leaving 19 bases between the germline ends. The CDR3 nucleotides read TGTGCCAGCAGTTCGTACAGGGCAAGACAACCCCAGCATTTT. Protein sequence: CASSSYRARQPQHF. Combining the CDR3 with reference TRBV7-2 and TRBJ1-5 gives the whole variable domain GAGVSQSPSNKVTEKGKDVELRCDPISGHTALYWYRQSLGQGLEFLIYFQGNSAPDKSGLPSDRFSAERTGGSVSTLTIQRTQQEDSAVYLCASSSYRARQPQHFGDGTRLSIL.

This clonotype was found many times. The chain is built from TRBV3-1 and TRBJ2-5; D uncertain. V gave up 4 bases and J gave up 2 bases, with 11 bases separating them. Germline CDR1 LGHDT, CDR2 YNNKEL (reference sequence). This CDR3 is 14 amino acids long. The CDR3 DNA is TGTGCCAGCAGCCGTTTTGGTCCACAAGAGACCCAGTACTTC. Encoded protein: CASSRFGPQETQYF.

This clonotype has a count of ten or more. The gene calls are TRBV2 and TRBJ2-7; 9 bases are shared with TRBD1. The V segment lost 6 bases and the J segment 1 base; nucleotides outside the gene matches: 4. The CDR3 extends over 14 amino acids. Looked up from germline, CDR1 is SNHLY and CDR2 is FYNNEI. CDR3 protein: CASREGTGSYEQYF. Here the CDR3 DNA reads TGTGCCAGCAGAGAGGGGACAGGGTCCTACGAGCAGTACTTC.

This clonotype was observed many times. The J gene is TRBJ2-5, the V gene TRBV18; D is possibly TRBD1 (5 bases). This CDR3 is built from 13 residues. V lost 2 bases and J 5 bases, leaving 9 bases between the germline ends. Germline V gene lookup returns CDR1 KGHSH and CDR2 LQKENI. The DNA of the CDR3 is TGTGCCAGCTCACCATCAGGGATGGAGACCCAGTACTTC. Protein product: CASSPSGMETQYF.

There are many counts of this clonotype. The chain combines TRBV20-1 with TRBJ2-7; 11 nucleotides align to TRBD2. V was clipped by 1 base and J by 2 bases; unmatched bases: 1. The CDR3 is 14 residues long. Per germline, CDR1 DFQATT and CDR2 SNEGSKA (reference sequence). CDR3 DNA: TGCAGTGCTAGAGTAGCGGGGGGGACCTACGAGCAGTACTTC. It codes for CSARVAGGTYEQYF.

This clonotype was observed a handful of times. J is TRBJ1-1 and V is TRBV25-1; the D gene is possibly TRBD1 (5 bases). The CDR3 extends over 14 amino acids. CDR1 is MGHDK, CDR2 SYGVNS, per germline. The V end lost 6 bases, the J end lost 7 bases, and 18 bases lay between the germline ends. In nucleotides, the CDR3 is TGTGCCAGCAGGGGCTCAACCTGGGGCAGTGAAGCTTTCTTT. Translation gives CASRGSTWGSEAFF.

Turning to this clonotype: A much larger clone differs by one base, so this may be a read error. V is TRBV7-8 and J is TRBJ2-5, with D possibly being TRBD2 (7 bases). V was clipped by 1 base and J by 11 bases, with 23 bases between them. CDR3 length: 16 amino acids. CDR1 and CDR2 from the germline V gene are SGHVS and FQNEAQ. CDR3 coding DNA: TGTGCCAGCAGCTTAGGGGGGGGCGGCCGATTGGGCAAGCAGTACTTC. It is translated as CASSLGGGGRLGKQYF.

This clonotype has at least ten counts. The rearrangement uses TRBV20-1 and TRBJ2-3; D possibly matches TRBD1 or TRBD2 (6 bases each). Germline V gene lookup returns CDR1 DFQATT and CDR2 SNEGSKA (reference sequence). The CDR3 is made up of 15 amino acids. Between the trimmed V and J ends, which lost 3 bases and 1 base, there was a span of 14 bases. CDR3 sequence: CSARSTGGRTDTQYF. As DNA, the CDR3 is TGCAGTGCTAGGAGTACCGGGGGCCGCACAGATACGCAGTATTTT.

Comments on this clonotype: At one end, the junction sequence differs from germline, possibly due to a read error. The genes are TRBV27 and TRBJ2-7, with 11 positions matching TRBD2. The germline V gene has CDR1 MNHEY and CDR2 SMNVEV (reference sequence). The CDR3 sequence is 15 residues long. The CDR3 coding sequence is TGTGTCAGCAGTTTGCTAGCGGGGGGATCCTACGAGCAGTACTTC. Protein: CVSSLLAGGSYEQYF.

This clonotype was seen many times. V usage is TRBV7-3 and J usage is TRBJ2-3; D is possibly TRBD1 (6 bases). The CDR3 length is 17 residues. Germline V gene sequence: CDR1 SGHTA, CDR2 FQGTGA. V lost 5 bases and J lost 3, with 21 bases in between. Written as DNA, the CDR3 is TGTGCCAGCAGCCCACGGAGTATGGGGGCGATAACAGATACGCAGTATTTT. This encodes CASSPRSMGAITDTQYF. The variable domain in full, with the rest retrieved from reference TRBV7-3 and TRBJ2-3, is GAGVSQTPSNKVTEKGKYVELRCDPISGHTALYWYRQSLGQGPEFLIYFQGTGAADDSGLPNDRFFAVRPEGSVSTLKIQRTERGDSAVYLCASSPRSMGAITDTQYFGPGTRLTVL.

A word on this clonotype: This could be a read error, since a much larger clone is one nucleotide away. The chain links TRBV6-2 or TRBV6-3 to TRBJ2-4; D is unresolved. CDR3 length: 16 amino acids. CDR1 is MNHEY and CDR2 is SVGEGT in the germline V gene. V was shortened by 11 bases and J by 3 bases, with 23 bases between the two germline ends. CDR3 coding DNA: TGTGCCGCCGCCCGAGACATCTCTTCGGGCAAAAACATTCAGTACTTC. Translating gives CAAARDISSGKNIQYF.